This TCR beta chain is from a study of identical twins (dated by TCRdb to the mid-2010s). Describing the broader study: The study deep-sequenced TCR alpha and beta repertoires from monozygotic twins, unrelated adults of various ages and cord blood to test whether fetal clonotypes persist. To rule out contamination, replicate twin experiments were performed at different times with different library preparation protocols.

All donors were healthy Caucasians. Three pairs of female monozygotic twins, all aged about 18 to 29 years, made up the twin cohort. CD4+ and CD8+ T cell populations were isolated with positive isolation kits from Invitrogen. Spanning cysteine to phenylalanine, the CDR3 consists of 16 amino acids. Just the 48-base CDR3 DNA is kept, in frame starting at base 1. Unmatched junction bases come to 6, with V trimmed by 3 bases and J by 2 bases. Reading the germline V gene (reference sequence) gives CDR1 SEHNR and CDR2 FQNEAQ. The library was generated by 5' RACE. The run used an Illumina HiSeq 2000. Template switching introduced a universal primer binding site; the final cDNA contained a unique molecular identifier, enabling accurate counting of TCR cDNA molecules. Specific primers in the conserved constant-segment region were used to synthesize first-strand cDNA for TCR alpha and beta chains. Each cDNA library was double barcoded, with a SMART-Mk sample barcode plus Illumina barcodes, to control for contamination. TruSeq adapter sequences and Illumina sample barcodes were added in two successive PCR steps. The TCR alpha and beta cDNA libraries were sequenced on the Illumina HiSeq platform using custom primers. Under the source paper's analysis protocol: Unique molecular identifiers were extracted from raw reads with MiGEC, and CDR3 positions were determined with MiXCR. For each individual, recombination models were inferred using an EM algorithm with the repgenHMM and IGoR tools. The analysis of shared clonotypes was done with the tcR package in R, with sharing normalized by the product of cloneset sizes. Out-of-frame nonproductive sequences were analyzed to study raw recombination free of thymic and clonal selection effects. Using fastp at Q25 and MiXCR, TCRdb reprocessed the public reads and kept productive beta chains. One record per CDR3 amino acid sequence lists the most common genes and DNA. The V and J calls were not made by the authors but by TCRdb's processing. Here the sample has 200,000 to 250,000 distinct CDR3 sequences; approximately 8% occur a single time. Under 7% of the sample belongs to the ten largest clones.

Study-level results and caveats: Because the same donors could not be followed over many years, conclusions were based on cross-sectional statistical analysis. Out-of-frame TCR alpha sequences shared between twins showed an excess of low generation-probability sequences compared with coincidental sharing between unrelated individuals. Recombination models systematically underestimated out-of-frame TCR alpha sharing in monozygotic twins but agreed with sharing between unrelated individuals. Abundant cord blood beta clonotypes had fewer insertions, young adult naive repertoires showed a similar but weaker trend, and memory repertoires showed no such trend. In beta out-of-frame sequences, excess twin sharing was weaker, because having fewer shared sequences lowered the signal-to-noise ratio. Invariant T cells such as MAIT and iNKT could partly confound zero-insertion analyses, although diverse VJ usage argued against such confounding for most clonotypes.

Many counts were recorded for this clonotype. Its antigen is still unknown. Per-base quality was not reported, and no clone a single base away is much larger than it. This sample also appeared in a second study, on yellow fever vaccine responses in identical twins. The second paper further reports: According to the authors, the vaccine-induced T cell response in identical twins seemed to be partly convergent and partly specific to each individual. In the study, vaccine-responding T cell clones were precisely tracked in identical twins.

The source material was CD8+ T cells sorted from blood. The sequence was obtained from a woman aged 18-29 years in good health. The V gene is TRBV7-9 and the J gene is TRBJ2-1; 8 central nucleotides agree with TRBD2. In nucleotides, the sequence is TGTGCCAGCAGCTTGTCTAGCGGGCCAGCCTACAATGAGCAGTTCTTC. This gives the protein CASSLSSGPAYNEQFF. When the CDR3 is completed using the reference TRBV7-9 and TRBJ2-1 genes on either side, the full variable domain is DTGVSQNPRHKITKRGQNVTFRCDPISEHNRLYWYRQTLGQGPEFLTYFQNEAQLEKSRLLSDRFSAERPKGSFSTLEIQRTEQGDSAMYLCASSLSSGPAYNEQFFGPGTRLTVL.